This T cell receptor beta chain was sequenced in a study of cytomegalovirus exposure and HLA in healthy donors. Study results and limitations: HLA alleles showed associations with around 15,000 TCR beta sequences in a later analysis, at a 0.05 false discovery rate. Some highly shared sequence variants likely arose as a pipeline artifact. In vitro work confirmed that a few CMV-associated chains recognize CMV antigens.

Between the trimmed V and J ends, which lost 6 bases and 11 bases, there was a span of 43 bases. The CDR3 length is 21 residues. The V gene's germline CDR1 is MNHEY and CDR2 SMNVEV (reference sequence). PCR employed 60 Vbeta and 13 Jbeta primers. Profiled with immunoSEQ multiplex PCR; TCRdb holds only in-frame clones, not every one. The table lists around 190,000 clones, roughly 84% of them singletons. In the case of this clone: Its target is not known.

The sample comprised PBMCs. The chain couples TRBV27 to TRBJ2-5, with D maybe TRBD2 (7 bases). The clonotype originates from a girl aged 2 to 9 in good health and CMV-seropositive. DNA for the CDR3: TGTGCCAGCAGCACCCGAAGTTCCCCACGAGAACTGGAGAGGGGGAGGGTGGTTCAGTACTTC. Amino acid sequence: CASSTRSSPRELERGRVVQYF.